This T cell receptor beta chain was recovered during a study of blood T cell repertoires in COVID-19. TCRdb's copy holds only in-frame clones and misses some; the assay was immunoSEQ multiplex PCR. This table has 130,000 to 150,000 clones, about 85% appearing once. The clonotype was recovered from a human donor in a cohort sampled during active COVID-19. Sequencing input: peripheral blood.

The CDR3, as DNA: TGTGCCAGCTCACGCGCGACAGGGACCCAGCCCCAGCATTTT. Translated, it gives CASSRATGTQPQHF. The V gene is TRBV18, the J gene TRBJ1-5; 7 nucleotides agree with TRBD1. Germline lookup yields CDR1 KGHSH and CDR2 LQKENI. V lost 4 bases, J lost 7 bases, and 7 bases stayed unmatched. The CDR3 is made up of 14 amino acids. The complete variable domain, with remaining parts taken from reference TRBV18 and TRBJ1-5, reads NAGVMQNPRHLVRRRGQEARLRCSPMKGHSHVYWYRQLPEEGLKFMVYLQKENIIDESGMPKERFSAEFPKEGPSILRIQQVVRGDSAAYFCASSRATGTQPQHFGDGTRLSIL.